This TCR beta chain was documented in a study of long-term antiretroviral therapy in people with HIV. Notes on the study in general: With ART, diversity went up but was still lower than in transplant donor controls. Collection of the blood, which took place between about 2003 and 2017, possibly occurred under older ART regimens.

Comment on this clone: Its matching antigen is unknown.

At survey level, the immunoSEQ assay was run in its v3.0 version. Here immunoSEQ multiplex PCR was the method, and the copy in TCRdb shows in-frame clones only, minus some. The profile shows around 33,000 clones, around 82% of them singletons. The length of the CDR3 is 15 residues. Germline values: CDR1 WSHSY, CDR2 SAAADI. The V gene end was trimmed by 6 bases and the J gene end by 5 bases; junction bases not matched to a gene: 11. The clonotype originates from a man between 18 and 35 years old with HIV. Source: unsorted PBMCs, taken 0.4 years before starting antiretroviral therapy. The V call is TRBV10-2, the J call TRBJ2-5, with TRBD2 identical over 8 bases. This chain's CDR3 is CASRIHGGAQETQYF. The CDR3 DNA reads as TGCGCCAGCAGGATTCACGGGGGGGCTCAGGAGACCCAGTACTTC.